This T cell receptor beta chain was sequenced in a study of CD8 T cells in ankylosing spondylitis. Whole-study results and caveats: In synovial fluid and blood from reactive arthritis, some motif variants were previously reported. Seemingly characteristic of ankylosing spondylitis blood was a TCR beta motif consisting of roughly 8 highly homologous variants. In peripheral blood, disease-linked CD8+ clones occurred at relatively low frequencies. There was reportedly significant enrichment of clones that were disease-linked in matched ankylosing spondylitis synovial fluid.

Making the TCR beta libraries involved quantitative 5'-RACE with molecular barcodes. TCRdb reprocessed the 5' RACE reads with MiXCR, giving one entry per CDR3 protein. The sample lists some 840,000 distinct CDR3 sequences, 12% seen once, with about 0.49% in the top ten. Notes on this clonotype: Its antigen is still unknown.

The germline V gene has CDR1 MNHEY and CDR2 SMNVEV (reference sequence). The CDR3 has 15 residues. V was trimmed by 2 bases and J by 3 bases, leaving 11 bases between them. The genes are TRBV27 and TRBJ2-1; D is ambiguous. Sequencing was done on a sample of blood, either unsorted or a sorted T cell fraction (not recorded which). The sequence derives from a male donor with ankylosing spondylitis. The CDR3 DNA is TGTGCCAGCAGTTTAGTTTTAGCATTCTACAATGAGCAGTTCTTC. Translated: CASSLVLAFYNEQFF.